The 30 T cell receptor beta chains below come from one sample, sequenced in a study of response to subunit inactivated influenza vaccine. TCRdb recomputed calls from the RT-PCR reads with MiXCR, one row per CDR3 protein. The repertoire includes around 200,000 distinct CDR3 sequences, approximately 12% of them detected once, and approximately 30% sits in the top ten. The sample also formed part of further work on T cells expressing NK-cell markers. As reported in that work: A 5'RACE template switching approach incorporating UMIs was used to make TCR beta cDNA.

The sequencing here drew on CD8+ T cells sorted from PBMCs, taken roughly 12 days after vaccination. The receptors originated from a man aged 50 to 59 who received an inactivated influenza vaccine.

The chain combines TRBV7-9 with TRBJ2-7, with 11 positions matching TRBD1. V gave up 1 base and J gave up 4 bases; unmatched junction bases: 3. The CDR3 consists of 15 residues. Germline loops: CDR1 SEHNR, CDR2 FQNEAQ (reference sequence). This chain's CDR3 is CASSLGWDRGYEQYF. The CDR3 DNA sequence: TGTGCCAGCAGCTTAGGCTGGGACAGGGGGTACGAGCAGTACTTC.

This rearrangement joins TRBV5-6 to TRBJ2-1; no clear D. Trimming left V 5 bases short and J 5 bases short, with 8 bases between. There are 12 residues in the CDR3. The V gene's germline CDR1 is SGHDT and CDR2 YYEEEE. The CDR3: CASSSLDNEQFF. The CDR3 nucleotides are TGTGCCAGCAGTTCATTGGACAATGAGCAGTTCTTC.

This clonotype was counted only a few times. The chain uses TRBV20-1 and TRBJ1-5; D is uncertain. The CDR3 contains 14 residues. CDR1 is DFQATT, CDR2 SNEGSKA, per germline (reference sequence). Trimming took 0 bases from V and 0 from J, leaving 6 bases between them. The CDR3 loop is CSARERYSNQPQHF. The CDR3 coding sequence is TGCAGTGCTAGAGAACGGTATAGCAATCAGCCCCAGCATTTT.

As concerns this clonotype: Given a much more abundant clone one base away, this may be a read error. The chain joins TRBV7-9 to TRBJ2-1; D not certain. The CDR3 is 12 amino acids. CDR1 is SEHNR, CDR2 FQNEAQ, per germline (reference sequence). V lost 2 bases, J lost 8 bases, and 7 bases lay in between. CDR3 loop: CASSLWSYEQFF. The CDR3, as DNA: TGTGCCAGCAGCTTATGGTCGTATGAGCAGTTCTTC.

The count of this clonotype is one. The chain recombines TRBV27 with TRBJ2-1, with no clear D. Germline loops: CDR1 MNHEY, CDR2 SMNVEV (reference sequence). V was shortened by 5 bases and J by 9 bases, with 23 bases between the two germline ends. This CDR3 region has 16 residues. This chain's CDR3 is CASSLNSFDPPGEQFF. CDR3 bases: TGTGCCAGCAGTCTAAATTCGTTCGATCCCCCCGGTGAGCAGTTCTTC.

The chain carries TRBV24-1 and TRBJ2-2; D not certain. The V end lost 6 bases, the J end lost 6 bases, and 16 bases lay between the germline ends. Germline V gene sequence: CDR1 KGHDR, CDR2 SFDVKD. CDR3 size: 15 residues. The CDR3 loop reads CATSNKTSRAGELFF. Here the CDR3 DNA reads TGTGCCACCAGTAACAAGACCTCCCGGGCCGGGGAGCTGTTTTTT.

This clonotype was detected only a few times. This chain connects TRBV4-1 to TRBJ1-1; maybe TRBD1 (5 bases). V was shortened by 1 base and J by 0 bases, with 12 bases between the two germline ends. The germline V gene has CDR1 MGHRA and CDR2 YSYEKL. The CDR3 runs to 16 residues. The CDR3 nucleotides read TGCGCCAGCAGCCAAGGAGGGGAGGGTCTGAACACTGAAGCTTTCTTT. It yields the protein CASSQGGEGLNTEAFF.

This clonotype came up a few times. This chain links TRBV6-5 with TRBJ1-1, with no clear D. In germline, CDR1 is MNHEY, CDR2 SVGAGI. Trimming left V 5 bases short and J 2 bases short, with 12 bases between. The CDR3 runs 14 residues. In DNA, the CDR3 is TGTGCCAGCAGTCACGACACCCTAAACACTGAAGCTTTCTTT. Translated, it gives CASSHDTLNTEAFF.

The chain combines TRBV7-2 with TRBJ2-7, with unresolved D. CDR3 length: 14 residues. Trimming left V 5 bases short and J 2 bases short, with 13 bases between. Germline V lookup: CDR1 SGHTA, CDR2 FQGNSA. CDR3 loop: CASSPDEWPYEQYF. CDR3 DNA sequence: TGTGCCAGCAGCCCCGATGAGTGGCCCTACGAGCAGTACTTC.

This chain connects TRBV6-5 to TRBJ2-5; no definite D call. From germline, CDR1 is MNHEY and CDR2 SVGAGI. The CDR3 length is 15 residues. With 0 bases removed from V and 0 bases from J, the gap between germline ends came to 8 bases. Here the CDR3 reads CASSYSRLYQETQYF. CDR3 nucleotide sequence: TGTGCCAGCAGTTACTCGAGATTGTACCAAGAGACCCAGTACTTC.

The chain carries TRBV11-2 and TRBJ1-5, with D uncertain. V gave up 1 base and J gave up 0 bases, with 7 bases separating them. CDR1 is SGHAT and CDR2 is FQNNGV in the germline V gene. The CDR3 has 15 amino acids. Here the CDR3 DNA reads TGTGCCAGCAGCTTAGGTCCGGGTAGCAATCAGCCCCAGCATTTT. Amino acid sequence: CASSLGPGSNQPQHF.

V usage is TRBV28 and J usage is TRBJ2-7, with 7 bases that match TRBD1. Per germline, CDR1 MDHEN and CDR2 SYDVKM. This CDR3 is built from 14 residues. J gave up 2 bases and V 6 bases, and 7 bases lay outside the gene matches. The CDR3 bases are TGTGCCAGCAGGGAGACAGGGAATACCTACGAGCAGTACTTC. Translation: CASRETGNTYEQYF.

This clonotype was observed a handful of times. The rearrangement joins TRBV6-1 to TRBJ1-2, with no clear D. The CDR3 is made up of 14 amino acids. Germline CDR1 reads MNHNS; CDR2 reads SASEGT. Trimming stripped 2 bases from V and 5 bases from J, with 12 bases between. CDR3 nucleotides: TGTGCCAGCAGTGAACCCCAGCCGTTATATGGCTACACCTTC. Translating gives CASSEPQPLYGYTF.

The chain links TRBV9 to TRBJ1-1, with D maybe TRBD1 (5 bases). V was cut by 3 bases and J by 1 base, with 16 bases left in between. From germline, CDR1 is SGDLS and CDR2 YYNGEE. The CDR3 covers 16 residues. CDR3 bases: TGTGCCAGCAGCGAGGGGTTTGGGGCCGAGAACACTGAAGCTTTCTTT. The encoded protein is CASSEGFGAENTEAFF.

The chain links TRBV28 to TRBJ2-6, with D uncertain. Germline V gives CDR1 MDHEN, CDR2 SYDVKM. V lost 11 bases to trimming and J lost 0 bases, with 8 bases between them. The CDR3 extends over 13 amino acids. Here the CDR3 reads CASAYSGANVLTF. Here the CDR3 DNA reads TGTGCCTCCGCTTACTCTGGGGCCAACGTCCTGACTTTC.

This clonotype occurred a few times. The V gene is TRBV12-3 or TRBV12-4, the J gene TRBJ2-5, with TRBD1 matching 9 bases. V lost 5 bases and J lost 1; bases outside the gene matches: 5. The CDR3 sequence is 15 residues long. CDR3 amino acids: CASSGTGFIQETQYF. The DNA of the CDR3 is TGTGCCAGCAGTGGGACAGGGTTTATCCAAGAGACCCAGTACTTC.

This rearrangement joins TRBV7-8 to TRBJ1-3; D uncertain. The CDR3 spans 17 residues. Germline lookup yields CDR1 SGHVS and CDR2 FQNEAQ. The ends were cut back, 6 bases at V and 0 bases at J, with 18 bases in the middle. In nucleotides, the CDR3 is TGTGCCAGCAGTCCCCGAATGCCGGGAGCCTCTGGAAACACCATATATTTT. Translation: CASSPRMPGASGNTIYF.

This clonotype came up a few times. The chain couples TRBV29-1 to TRBJ2-7; D is uncertain. This CDR3 region has 11 residues. V lost 5 bases to trimming and J lost 6 bases, with 11 bases between them. Germline CDR1 is SQVTM and CDR2 is ANQGSEA. CDR3 region: CSVQTPLEQYF. CDR3 DNA: TGCAGCGTTCAGACTCCTCTCGAGCAGTACTTC.

This clonotype has ten or more counts. This rearrangement joins TRBV28 to TRBJ2-3; the match to TRBD1 covers 8 bases. Germline V gene lookup returns CDR1 MDHEN and CDR2 SYDVKM. CDR3 length equals 20 residues. J gave up 10 bases and V 1 base, and 25 bases lay outside the gene matches. In nucleotides, the CDR3 is TGTGCCAGCAGTTTATTTTCCGGACAGGGCAGTACGGGGTTCGATAATTCGCAGTATTTT. Amino acid sequence: CASSLFSGQGSTGFDNSQYF. The complete variable domain, with remaining parts taken from reference TRBV28 and TRBJ2-3, reads DVKVTQSSRYLVKRTGEKVFLECVQDMDHENMFWYRQDPGLGLRLIYFSYDVKMKEKGDIPEGYSVSREKKERFSLILESASTNQTSMYLCASSLFSGQGSTGFDNSQYFGPGTRLTVL.

This clonotype was counted between two and nine times. In DNA, the CDR3 is TGTGCCAGCAGTTTATATGGGACAGGGGGTGATCAGTACTTC. It is translated as CASSLYGTGGDQYF. The chain uses TRBV28 and TRBJ2-7, with TRBD1 matching over 11 bases. The ends lost 1 base at V and 10 bases at J; junction bases unmatched: 6. The CDR3 is made up of 14 amino acids. Per the germline V gene, CDR1 is MDHEN and CDR2 is SYDVKM.

This clonotype was counted only a few times. The chain carries TRBV7-2 and TRBJ2-3, with D possibly matching TRBD2 (5 bases). Per the germline V gene, CDR1 is SGHTA and CDR2 is FQGNSA. V shed 2 bases and J shed 2 bases, with 14 bases lying between them. The CDR3 contains 16 residues. CDR3 sequence reads: CASSLLLRLATDTQYF. The CDR3 region has the DNA TGTGCCAGCAGCTTACTTCTGCGCCTAGCCACAGATACGCAGTATTTT.

This clonotype was recorded many times. The chain links TRBV29-1 to TRBJ2-1; 8 bases are a match to TRBD2. The germline V gene has CDR1 SQVTM and CDR2 ANQGSEA. V shed 1 base and J 9 bases; nucleotides not matched to a gene: 11. This CDR3 has 15 amino acids. CDR3 coding DNA: TGCAGCGTTGAAGTAGTGCGACTAGCGCCTCTTGAGCAGTTCTTC. Protein product: CSVEVVRLAPLEQFF.

This chain links TRBV13 with TRBJ2-3, with a tentative D call TRBD2 (6 bases). Trimming took off 3 bases at V and 6 bases at J, with 13 bases between the two ends. Germline V lookup: CDR1 PRHDT, CDR2 FYEKMQ (reference sequence). The CDR3 covers 14 residues. The CDR3 DNA follows: TGTGCCAGCAGCTTGGACGGGGGTGACGATACGCAGTATTTT. Its protein product is CASSLDGGDDTQYF.

This chain links TRBV15 with TRBJ2-1; no reliable D call. CDR1 is LNHNV and CDR2 is YYDKDF in the germline V gene (reference sequence). The CDR3 runs 16 residues. V was pared by 1 base and J by 1 base, with 11 bases between. The CDR3 coding sequence is TGTGCCACCAGCAGAGGTACGATCCCTTCCTACAATGAGCAGTTCTTC. It specifies CATSRGTIPSYNEQFF.

This clonotype has a handful of counts. This chain uses TRBV20-1 with TRBJ2-7; unclear D gene. This CDR3 is 12 amino acids long. From germline, CDR1 is DFQATT and CDR2 SNEGSKA (reference sequence). Trimming left V 1 base short and J 0 bases short, with 4 bases between. DNA for the CDR3: TGCAGTGCTAGAGGACCCTCCTACGAGCAGTACTTC. Its translation is CSARGPSYEQYF.

The sample holds a few counts of this clonotype. The genes are TRBV9 and TRBJ1-2; D unresolved. The CDR3 consists of 13 residues. V lost 0 bases and J 2 bases, leaving 5 bases between the germline ends. Germline values: CDR1 SGDLS, CDR2 YYNGEE. The DNA of the CDR3 is TGTGCCAGCAGCGTAGCAGGAAACTATGGCTACACCTTC. Translated, it gives CASSVAGNYGYTF.

This clonotype was seen a handful of times. The J gene is TRBJ2-7, the V gene TRBV6-5; maybe TRBD2 (6 bases). In germline, CDR1 is MNHEY, CDR2 SVGAGI. V was trimmed by 0 bases and J by 5 bases, leaving 20 bases between them. The CDR3 is 17 residues long. CDR3: CASSYSSRRELRDEQYF. The CDR3 DNA reads as TGTGCCAGCAGTTACTCGAGTCGTCGGGAGTTACGGGACGAGCAGTACTTC.

This clonotype has ten or more counts. The chain combines TRBV28 with TRBJ2-1, with 7 nucleotides matching TRBD2. CDR1 is MDHEN and CDR2 is SYDVKM in the germline V gene. V gave up 3 bases and J gave up 0 bases; unmatched junction bases: 8. This CDR3 region has 17 residues. This CDR3 is CASSLEPGGSSYNEQFF. In DNA, the CDR3 is TGTGCCAGCAGTTTGGAGCCCGGGGGGAGCTCCTACAATGAGCAGTTCTTC.

V usage is TRBV28 and J usage is TRBJ2-1, with 7 bases aligning to TRBD2. Looked up from germline, CDR1 is MDHEN and CDR2 is SYDVKM. The CDR3 contains 15 residues. V was clipped by 6 bases and J by 4 bases; unmatched bases: 9. The CDR3 sequence: CASSRGVAGYNEQFF. The CDR3 DNA reads TGTGCCAGCAGCCGAGGGGTAGCGGGTTACAATGAGCAGTTCTTC.

Only a few counts were recorded for this clonotype. This chain uses TRBV4-1 with TRBJ1-5; D gene uncertain. This CDR3 is built from 14 residues. Germline V gene data show CDR1 as MGHRA and CDR2 as YSYEKL. V was cut by 0 bases and J by 3 bases, with 6 bases left in between. The CDR3 sequence is CASSQDQYNQPQHF. The CDR3 coding sequence is TGCGCCAGCAGCCAAGATCAGTACAATCAGCCCCAGCATTTT.